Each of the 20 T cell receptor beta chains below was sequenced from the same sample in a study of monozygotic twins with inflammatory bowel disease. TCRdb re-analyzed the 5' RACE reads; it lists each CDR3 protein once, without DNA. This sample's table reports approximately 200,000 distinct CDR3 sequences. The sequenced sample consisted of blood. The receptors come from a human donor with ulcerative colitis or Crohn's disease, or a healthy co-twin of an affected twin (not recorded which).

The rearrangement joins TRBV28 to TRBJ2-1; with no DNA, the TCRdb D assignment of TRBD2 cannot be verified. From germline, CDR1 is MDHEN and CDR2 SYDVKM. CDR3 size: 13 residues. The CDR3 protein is CASSLGSAREQFF.

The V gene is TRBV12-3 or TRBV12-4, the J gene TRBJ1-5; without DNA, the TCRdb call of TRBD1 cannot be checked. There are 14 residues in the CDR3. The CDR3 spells CASSRDRVNQPQHF.

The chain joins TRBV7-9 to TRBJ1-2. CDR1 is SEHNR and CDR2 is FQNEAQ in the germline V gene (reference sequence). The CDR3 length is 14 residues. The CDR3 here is CASSGSGSSNGYTF.

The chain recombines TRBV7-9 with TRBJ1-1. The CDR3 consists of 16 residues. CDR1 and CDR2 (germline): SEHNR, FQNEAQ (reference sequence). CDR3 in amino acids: CASSPRSSRRNTEAFF.

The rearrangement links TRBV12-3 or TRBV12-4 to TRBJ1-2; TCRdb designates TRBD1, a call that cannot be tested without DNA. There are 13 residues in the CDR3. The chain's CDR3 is CASSLGGIGGYTF.

The CDR3 loop is CSGLRGLGETQYF. The chain combines TRBV20-1 with TRBJ2-5; lacking DNA, the TRBD1 call made by TCRdb goes unchecked. Germline-derived CDR1 and CDR2 are DFQATT and SNEGSKA (reference sequence). The CDR3 is 13 amino acids.

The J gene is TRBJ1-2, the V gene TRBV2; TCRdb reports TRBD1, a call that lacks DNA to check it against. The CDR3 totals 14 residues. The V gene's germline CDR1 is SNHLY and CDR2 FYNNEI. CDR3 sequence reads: CASRGQARNYGYTF.

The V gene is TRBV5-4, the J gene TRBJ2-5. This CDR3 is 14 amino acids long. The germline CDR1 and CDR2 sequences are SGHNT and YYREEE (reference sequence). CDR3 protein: CASSLGRYMETQYF.

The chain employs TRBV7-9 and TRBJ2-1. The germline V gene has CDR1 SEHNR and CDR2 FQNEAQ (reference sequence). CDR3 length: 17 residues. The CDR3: CASSLALLGPAYNEQFF.

CDR3 amino acids: CASWYTGTSGGVYNEQFF. The chain has TRBV6-2 or TRBV6-3 and TRBJ2-1; TCRdb selects TRBD2, and the lack of DNA leaves this call unchecked. The CDR3 consists of 18 residues. From germline, CDR1 is MNHEY and CDR2 SVGEGT.

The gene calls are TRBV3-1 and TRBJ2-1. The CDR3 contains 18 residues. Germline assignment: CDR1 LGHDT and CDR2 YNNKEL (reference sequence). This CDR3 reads CASSQELPKRLPVREQFF.

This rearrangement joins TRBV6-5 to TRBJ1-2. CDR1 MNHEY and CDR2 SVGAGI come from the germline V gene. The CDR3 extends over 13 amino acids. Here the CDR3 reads CASSSLEGYGYTF.

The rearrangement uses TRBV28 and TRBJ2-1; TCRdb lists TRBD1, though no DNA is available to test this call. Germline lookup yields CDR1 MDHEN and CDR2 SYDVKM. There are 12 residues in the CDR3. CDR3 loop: CGVSDPLHEQFF.

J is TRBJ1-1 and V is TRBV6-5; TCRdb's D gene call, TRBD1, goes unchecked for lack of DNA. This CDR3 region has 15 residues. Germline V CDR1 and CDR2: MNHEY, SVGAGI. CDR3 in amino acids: CASSFVGQGNTEAFF.

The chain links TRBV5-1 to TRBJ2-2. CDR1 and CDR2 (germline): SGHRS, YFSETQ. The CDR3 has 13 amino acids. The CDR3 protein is CASSLWRGGELFF. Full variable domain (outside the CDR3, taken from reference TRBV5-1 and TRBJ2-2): KAGVTQTPRYLIKTRGQQVTLSCSPISGHRSVSWYQQTPGQGLQFLFEYFSETQRNKGNFPGRFSGRQFSNSRSEMNVSTLELGDSALYLCASSLWRGGELFFGEGSRLTVL.

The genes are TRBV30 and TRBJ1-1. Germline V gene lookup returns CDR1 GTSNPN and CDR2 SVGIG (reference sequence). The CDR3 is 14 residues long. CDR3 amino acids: CAWSVLKGRTEAFF.

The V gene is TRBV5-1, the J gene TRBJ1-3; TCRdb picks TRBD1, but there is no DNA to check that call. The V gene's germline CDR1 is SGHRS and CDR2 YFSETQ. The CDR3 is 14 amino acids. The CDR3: CASSTGTDGNTIYF.

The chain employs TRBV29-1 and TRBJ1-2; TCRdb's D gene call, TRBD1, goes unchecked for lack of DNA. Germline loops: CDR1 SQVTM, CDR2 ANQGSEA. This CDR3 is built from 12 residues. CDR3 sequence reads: CSVGQGHYGYTF.

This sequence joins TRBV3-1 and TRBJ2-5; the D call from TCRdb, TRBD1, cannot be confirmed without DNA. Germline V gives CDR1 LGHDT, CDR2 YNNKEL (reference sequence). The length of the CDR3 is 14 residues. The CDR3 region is CASSHWDTKETQYF.

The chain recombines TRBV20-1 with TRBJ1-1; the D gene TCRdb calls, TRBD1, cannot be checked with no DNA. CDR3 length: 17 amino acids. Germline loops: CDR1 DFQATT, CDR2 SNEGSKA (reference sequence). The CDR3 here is CSARDFLKGNMNTEAFF.